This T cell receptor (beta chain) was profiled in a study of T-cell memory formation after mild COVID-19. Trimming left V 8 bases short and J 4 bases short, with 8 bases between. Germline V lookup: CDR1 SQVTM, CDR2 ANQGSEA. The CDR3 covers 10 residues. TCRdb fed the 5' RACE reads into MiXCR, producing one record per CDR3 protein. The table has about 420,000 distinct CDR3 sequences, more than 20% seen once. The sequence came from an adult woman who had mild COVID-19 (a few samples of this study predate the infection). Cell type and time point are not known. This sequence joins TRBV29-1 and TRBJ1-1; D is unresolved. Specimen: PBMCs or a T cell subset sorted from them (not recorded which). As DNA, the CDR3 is TGCAGCTCCAGAGGCACTGAAGCTTTCTTT. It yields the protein CSSRGTEAFF.